Listed below are T cell receptor beta chains from one sample, sequenced in a study of control samples from healthy donors and cancer patients. Only in-frame clones appear in the TCRdb table, and some are missing; sequencing was by immunoSEQ multiplex PCR. The sample lists 150,000 to 200,000 clones, 90% occurring once. Material for sequencing was blood. The receptors here all came from a woman aged 50 to 60 in good health. Both conserved end residues are part of each CDR3. A D gene is named only where the DNA matches it firmly. A row's size may be missing; if present it is once, few, many or a size class.

V,J,D,size,DNA,CDR3
TRBV24-1,TRBJ2-5,TRBD2,.,TGTGCCACCAGTAGGGGTAGCGGGGTAGAAAAGACCCAGTACTTC,CATSRGSGVEKTQYF
TRBV5-6,TRBJ1-5,.,.,TGTGCCAGCAGCTTCTATCAACCTCATAGCAATCAGCCCCAGCATTTT,CASSFYQPHSNQPQHF
TRBV5-1,TRBJ1-1,.,.,TGCGCCAGCAGCTTGGCCCCCGCGAACACTGAAGCTTTCTTT,CASSLAPANTEAFF
TRBV4-3,TRBJ1-1,TRBD1,.,TGCGCCAGCAGCCAAGATATCGCTCCGGGACAGGGATCAATGGGAACTGAAGCTTTCTTT,CASSQDIAPGQGSMGTEAFF
TRBV7-3,TRBJ1-1,.,.,TGTGCCAGCAGCCGCTTCGGAGACACTGAAGCTTTCTTT,CASSRFGDTEAFF
TRBV28,TRBJ2-7,.,.,TGTGCCAGCAGTAGGGGCAGGGCCTACGAGCAGTACTTC,CASSRGRAYEQYF
TRBV7-9,TRBJ1-1,.,once,TGTGCCAGCAGCCGTATCAGGGGTATCCCTGAAGCTTTCTTT,CASSRIRGIPEAFF
TRBV30,TRBJ2-1,.,.,TGTGCCTGGAGTGTAAAAGGGTTCTCCTACAATGAGCAGTTCTTC,CAWSVKGFSYNEQFF
TRBV9,TRBJ1-1,TRBD1,.,TGTGCCAGCAGCGTGGGACAGGGGCGAAACACTGAAGCTTTCTTT,CASSVGQGRNTEAFF
TRBV6-2/TRBV6-3,TRBJ2-5,TRBD2,.,TGTGCCAGCAGTTCGTTGCCGGGACTAGCGGGAGAGGATGAAGAGACCCAGTACTTC,CASSSLPGLAGEDEETQYF
TRBV2,TRBJ2-7,TRBD1,.,TGTGCCAGCAGTCCCCCCCGGGACAGCTCCTACGAGCAGTACTTC,CASSPPRDSSYEQYF
TRBV20-1,TRBJ2-3,.,.,TGCAGTGCCTCGGATGATTATACGCAGTATTTT,CSASDDYTQYF
TRBV30,TRBJ2-3,TRBD1,.,TGTGCCTGGAGAGCCCCGGGACAGGGTTTTACAGATACGCAGTATTTT,CAWRAPGQGFTDTQYF
TRBV7-6,TRBJ2-1,TRBD2,.,TGTGCCAGCAGCTACTCTGGCGGGAGGAACAATGAGCAGTTCTTC,CASSYSGGRNNEQFF
TRBV7-2,TRBJ1-2,.,.,TGTGCCAGCAGCCTACAGGGTTGGAACTATGGCTACACCTTC,CASSLQGWNYGYTF
TRBV7-9,TRBJ2-6,.,.,TGTGCCAGCAGCTCGAGTAGCTCTGGGGCCAACGTCCTGACTTTC,CASSSSSSGANVLTF
TRBV19,TRBJ1-5,.,.,TGTGCCAGTAGGGTGCAGGGGTTGGGCAATCAGCCCCAGCATTTT,CASRVQGLGNQPQHF
TRBV9,TRBJ1-1,TRBD1,.,TGTGCCAGCAGCCCGCGGACAGGGATGAACACTGAAGCTTTCTTT,CASSPRTGMNTEAFF
TRBV5-4,TRBJ1-2,.,.,TGTGCCAGCAGCGTCCTAGGGTCGAGATCGGGGGGCTACACCTTC,CASSVLGSRSGGYTF
TRBV5-1,TRBJ2-7,TRBD2,once,TGCGCCAGCAGCCCTAACTCAGCGGGGTCCTCCTACGAGCAGTACTTC,CASSPNSAGSSYEQYF
TRBV5-1,TRBJ2-3,.,.,TGCGCCAGCAGCTTCGGAGGGGGGGATACGCAGTATTTT,CASSFGGGDTQYF
TRBV6-6,TRBJ1-5,.,.,TGTGCCAGCAGTAACCTCAGGGCCCAGCATTTT,CASSNLRAQHF
TRBV9,TRBJ2-1,.,few,TGTGCCAGCAGCACTAGCCCGGCGGGGAATGAGCAGTTCTTC,CASSTSPAGNEQFF
TRBV20-1,TRBJ1-2,.,few,TGCAGTGCTGCCCAGAATCCTGGCTACACCTTC,CSAAQNPGYTF
TRBV6-1,TRBJ2-2,.,.,TGTGCCAGCAGTGAAGCGCCAGACCGGGAGCTGTTTTTT,CASSEAPDRELFF
TRBV11-2,TRBJ2-7,.,.,TGTGCCAGCAGCATAGCTTACGAGCAGTACTTC,CASSIAYEQYF
TRBV24-1,TRBJ1-3,.,.,TGTGCCACCAGTTCGTCTGGAAACACCATATATTTT,CATSSSGNTIYF
TRBV7-2,TRBJ2-5,TRBD1,.,TGTGCCAGCAGCCCACCGGGACAGGCATTAGTGACCCAGTACTTC,CASSPPGQALVTQYF
TRBV7-3,TRBJ1-2,.,once,TGTGCCAGCAGCTTAAGGCAGGGAGGGGGCTACACCTTC,CASSLRQGGGYTF
TRBV2,TRBJ2-3,TRBD1,once,TGTGCCAGCAGTCGTTGGACAGGCGATACGCAGTATTTT,CASSRWTGDTQYF
TRBV29-1,TRBJ1-1,TRBD1,.,TGCAGCGCAGGACAGGGGAAGACTGAAGCTTTCTTT,CSAGQGKTEAFF
TRBV15,TRBJ1-1,.,.,TGTGCCACCAGCAGAGGGGGGGTGCGGTACACTGAAGCTTTCTTT,CATSRGGVRYTEAFF
TRBV9,TRBJ2-3,.,once,TGTGCCAGCAGCGTAGGGGGGCTAGATACGCAGTATTTT,CASSVGGLDTQYF
TRBV6-2/TRBV6-3,TRBJ1-5,TRBD1,.,TGTGCCAGCAGTTGGGGACAGGGGGCCAATCAGCCCCAGCATTTT,CASSWGQGANQPQHF
TRBV18,TRBJ1-5,.,.,TGTGCCAGCTCACCACCGATGTTTGGCAATCAGCCCCAGCATTTT,CASSPPMFGNQPQHF
TRBV5-6,TRBJ1-4,.,.,TGTGCCAGCAGCTTGGGCGGGCCTCGGAATGAAAAACTGTTTTTT,CASSLGGPRNEKLFF
TRBV27,TRBJ2-6,TRBD1,few,TGTGCCAGCAGTCCGGGACAGGGGAGCTCTGGGGCCAACGTCCTGACTTTC,CASSPGQGSSGANVLTF
TRBV11-3,TRBJ2-5,.,.,TGTGCCAGCAGCCCGAGTGATCAGGAGACCCAGTACTTC,CASSPSDQETQYF
TRBV7-2,TRBJ1-2,.,.,TGTGCCAGCAGCTTAGAAGCGGGCAACTATGGCTACACCTTC,CASSLEAGNYGYTF
TRBV6-2/TRBV6-3,TRBJ2-1,.,.,TGTGCCAGCAGTTACTCGAAATATGGCAATGAGCAGTTCTTC,CASSYSKYGNEQFF
TRBV29-1,TRBJ2-3,.,.,TGCAGCGCTTTGGACTCTCCGGCGCAGTATTTT,CSALDSPAQYF
TRBV28,TRBJ2-7,TRBD1,.,TGTGCCAGCAGTTTAACTACCGGGACAGGGTCCTACGAGCAGTACTTC,CASSLTTGTGSYEQYF
TRBV28,TRBJ2-3,.,.,TGTGCCAGCACCACTAGACAGGGAGGGGCAGATACGCAGTATTTT,CASTTRQGGADTQYF
TRBV27,TRBJ1-1,.,.,TGTGCCAGCAGTCTAGAGTTTAACACTGAAGCTTTCTTT,CASSLEFNTEAFF
TRBV9,TRBJ1-5,.,few,TGTGCCAGCAGCGTAGGCGGGGGGAACAATCAGCCCCAGCATTTT,CASSVGGGNNQPQHF
TRBV30,TRBJ2-5,.,once,TGTGCCTGGAGTGTAGTGGGGGGTTGGGGGACCCAGTACTTC,CAWSVVGGWGTQYF
TRBV7-7,TRBJ2-7,TRBD2,.,TGTGCCAGCAGTTTAGAAGGGGACTATACCTACGAGCAGTACTTC,CASSLEGDYTYEQYF
TRBV7-3,TRBJ2-3,TRBD2,.,TGTGCCAGCAGCAACACAGCGGGAGGGACAGATACGCAGTATTTT,CASSNTAGGTDTQYF
TRBV5-1,TRBJ2-3,TRBD1,.,TGCGCCAGCAGCCTGTCCCGGGACAGGGACCGGGCCACAGATACGCAGTATTTT,CASSLSRDRDRATDTQYF
TRBV15,TRBJ1-5,.,.,TGTGCCACCACCGCGACCGGGACGAATCAGCCCCAGCATTTT,CATTATGTNQPQHF
TRBV7-8,TRBJ2-2,TRBD1,once,TGTGCCAGCAGCTGGGGACAGGGGGCAGGGGAGCTGTTTTTT,CASSWGQGAGELFF
TRBV2,TRBJ1-6,.,.,TGTGCCAGCTCCACCGGGAGGGGATCCTATAATTCACCCCTCCACTTT,CASSTGRGSYNSPLHF
TRBV27,TRBJ1-3,.,.,TGTGCCAGCAGTATGACAACTGGAAACACCATATATTTT,CASSMTTGNTIYF
TRBV3-1/TRBV3-2,TRBJ1-6,.,once,TGTGCCAGCAGCCAAGGACGGGTGAATTCACCCCTCCACTTT,CASSQGRVNSPLHF
TRBV28,TRBJ1-5,.,.,TGTGCCAGCACCCGGGTCAATCAGCCCCAGCATTTT,CASTRVNQPQHF
TRBV10-3,TRBJ1-5,.,.,TGTGCCATCAGGGGGCAGGTGGATCAGCCCCAGCATTTT,CAIRGQVDQPQHF
TRBV5-1,TRBJ1-4,.,.,TGCGCCAGCAGCTTGGCGGGGGCACCGAATGAAAAACTGTTTTTT,CASSLAGAPNEKLFF
TRBV13,TRBJ2-3,TRBD2,.,TGTGCCAGCAGCCGCACTAGCGGGACACTACCCAGGGGTACGCAGTATTTT,CASSRTSGTLPRGTQYF
TRBV5-1,TRBJ2-3,TRBD2,once,TGCGCCAGCAGCTTGAGTAGCGGGGTTGGCACAGATACGCAGTATTTT,CASSLSSGVGTDTQYF